Shown below are 19 T cell receptor beta chains from a single sample sequenced in a study of shared clonotypes between healthy human individuals. The data were produced by immunoSEQ multiplex PCR, yet TCRdb's version contains in-frame clones alone and is incomplete. In the table there are some 530,000 clones, approximately 82% of which are singletons. Source material: PBMCs. These receptors all stem from a woman aged 35 to 49 in good health. Some clones in this sample may be carry-over from other donors' samples.

This clone has ten or more counts. The chain carries TRBV5-6 and TRBJ1-5; D is uncertain. In germline, CDR1 is SGHDT, CDR2 YYEEEE. With 0 bases removed from V and 3 bases from J, the gap between germline ends came to 4 bases. CDR3 length: 13 residues. The CDR3 here is CASSLGTNQPQHF. DNA of the CDR3: TGTGCCAGCAGCTTGGGTACCAATCAGCCCCAGCATTTT.

Worth noting for this clone: This may stem from a read error, because a much larger clone lies one nucleotide away. The chain couples TRBV29-1 to TRBJ2-5; D not certain. V was cut by 1 base and J by 7 bases, with 1 base left in between. This CDR3 spans 9 amino acids. Germline CDR1 reads SQVTM; CDR2 reads ANQGSEA. DNA of the CDR3: TGCAGCGTTGAAGGGACCCAGTACTTC. Its protein product is CSVEGTQYF. Using reference TRBV29-1 and TRBJ2-5 for the parts outside the CDR3, the full variable domain is SAVISQKPSRDICQRGTSLTIQCQVDSQVTMMFWYRQQPGQSLTLIATANQGSEATYESGFVIDKFPISRPNLTFSTLTVSNMSPEDSSIYLCSVEGTQYFGPGTRLLVL.

The rearrangement joins TRBV18 to TRBJ2-3, with unresolved D. The CDR3 has 13 residues. Trimming stripped 3 bases from V and 5 bases from J, with 9 bases between. Germline CDR1 reads KGHSH; CDR2 reads LQKENI. This chain's CDR3 is CASSPDLVDTQYF. The DNA of the CDR3 is TGTGCCAGCTCACCCGACTTGGTAGATACGCAGTATTTT.

The V and J genes are TRBV15 and TRBJ1-2; possibly TRBD1 for D (5 bases). The germline V gene has CDR1 LNHNV and CDR2 YYDKDF (reference sequence). The V and J ends lost 4 bases and 4 bases respectively, with 16 bases between them. The CDR3 loop spans 15 amino acids. CDR3 sequence reads: CATSTGGGAPYGYTF. Here the CDR3 DNA reads TGTGCCACCAGCACCGGGGGAGGGGCTCCCTATGGCTACACCTTC.

This chain links TRBV30 with TRBJ2-5; D unresolved. The J call may be in error: the DNA end matches TRBJ2-7 better. Germline lookup yields CDR1 GTSNPN and CDR2 SVGIG (reference sequence). The CDR3 runs to 14 residues. This chain's CDR3 is CAWSVLGKTYEQYF. The CDR3 nucleotides read TGTGCCTGGAGTGTTTTAGGCAAGACCTACGAGCAGTACTTC.

This clone was recorded once. The chain is built from TRBV7-8 and TRBJ2-3; D not resolved. The V end was cut by 6 bases, the J end by 6 bases, with 10 bases between. The germline V gene has CDR1 SGHVS and CDR2 FQNEAQ. The CDR3 covers 12 residues. CDR3 sequence (DNA): TGTGCCAGCAGTTTTGGGTCGGATACGCAGTATTTT. It specifies CASSFGSDTQYF.

The V call is TRBV6-6, the J call TRBJ2-5; D unresolved. V was cut by 4 bases and J by 5 bases, with 20 bases left in between. The CDR3 is 16 amino acids. From germline, CDR1 is MNHNY and CDR2 SVGAGI (reference sequence). The CDR3 here is CASSLRAYGTMETQYF. CDR3 nucleotides: TGTGCCAGCAGTTTACGGGCTTATGGTACGATGGAGACCCAGTACTTC.

This clone was counted a single time. The CDR3 sequence: CSARDLEEQFF. In nucleotides, the CDR3 is TGCAGTGCTAGAGATCTGGAAGAGCAGTTCTTC. This chain uses TRBV20-1 with TRBJ2-1; no definite D call. V lost 0 bases and J lost 10, with 7 bases in between. Looked up from germline, CDR1 is DFQATT and CDR2 is SNEGSKA (reference sequence). The CDR3 consists of 11 residues.

Regarding this clone: One end of the junction does not line up with germline, which may come from a read error. The chain employs TRBV7-7 and TRBJ2-5; 9 bases fit TRBD2. Looked up from germline, CDR1 is SSHAT and CDR2 is FNYEAQ (reference sequence). This CDR3 is built from 14 residues. The CDR3 is CASSKGLAWETQYF. In DNA form, the CDR3 reads TGTGCTAGCAGCAAGGGACTAGCATGGGAGACCCAGTACTTC.

This clone was seen repeatedly, ten times or more. The chain has TRBV11-3 and TRBJ2-3; D is unclear. CDR1 and CDR2 (germline): SGHNT, YENEEA. There are 12 residues in the CDR3. V was clipped by 3 bases and J by 2 bases, with 3 bases between them. CDR3 sequence: CASSFHTDTQYF. CDR3 nucleotides: TGTGCCAGCAGCTTTCACACAGATACGCAGTATTTT. Based on the CDR3 plus reference TRBV11-3 and TRBJ2-3, the full variable domain is EAGVVQSPRYKIIEKKQPVAFWCNPISGHNTLYWYLQNLGQGPELLIRYENEEAVDDSQLPKDRFSAERLKGVDSTLKIQPAELGDSAVYLCASSFHTDTQYFGPGTRLTVL.

Here the CDR3 reads CASSDHRGRNEQFF. In nucleotides, the CDR3 is TGTGCCAGCAGTGACCACAGGGGGCGGAATGAGCAGTTCTTC. V usage is TRBV6-1 and J usage is TRBJ2-1; 9 positions agree with TRBD1. CDR3 length equals 14 residues. The junction had 4 bases not matched to a gene; V was cut back by 3 bases and J by 7 bases. Germline CDR1 reads MNHNS; CDR2 reads SASEGT.

J is TRBJ2-7 and V is TRBV28; perhaps TRBD2 as D (6 bases). The CDR3 loop spans 16 amino acids. Germline lookup yields CDR1 MDHEN and CDR2 SYDVKM. V was trimmed by 7 bases and J by 5 bases, leaving 24 bases between them. CDR3 in amino acids: CASTLGRLRGTDEQYF. The CDR3 DNA reads as TGTGCCAGCACCCTCGGACGGCTCCGGGGGACCGACGAGCAGTACTTC.

This clone was detected a few times. The rearrangement uses TRBV6-1 and TRBJ1-1, with TRBD1 as a possible D gene (6 bases). V gave up 4 bases and J gave up 2 bases, with 8 bases separating them. The CDR3 consists of 13 residues. Germline CDR1 is MNHNS and CDR2 is SASEGT. The CDR3 is CASSVQGNTEAFF. The CDR3 DNA reads TGTGCCAGCAGTGTACAGGGTAACACTGAAGCTTTCTTT.

This clone showed up just a few times. The gene calls are TRBV11-2 and TRBJ2-7; D is unclear. V gave up 5 bases and J gave up 0 bases, with 11 bases separating them. This CDR3 is built from 14 residues. Germline V gene sequence: CDR1 SGHAT, CDR2 FQNNGV. The CDR3 coding sequence is TGTGCCAGCAGCCCGGACCCCACCTCCTACGAGCAGTACTTC. Translation gives CASSPDPTSYEQYF.

The V and J genes are TRBV6-4 and TRBJ2-3; D remains unclear. This CDR3 region has 14 residues. V was pared by 2 bases and J by 0 bases, with 6 bases between. Germline V gene sequence: CDR1 MRHNA, CDR2 SNTAGT. Here the CDR3 DNA reads TGTGCCAGCAGTGACGGGCTCAGCACAGATACGCAGTATTTT. Its protein is CASSDGLSTDTQYF.

The chain has TRBV27 and TRBJ2-7; D is possibly TRBD1 (5 bases). The germline CDR1 and CDR2 sequences are MNHEY and SMNVEV (reference sequence). This CDR3 has 18 amino acids. Between the trimmed V and J ends, which lost 5 bases and 3 bases, there was a span of 26 bases. CDR3 nucleotides: TGTGCCAGCAGTATCCCCGTATCCCTTCCCTACACAGGCTACGAGCAGTACTTC. Its protein is CASSIPVSLPYTGYEQYF.

The rearrangement joins TRBV5-4 to TRBJ2-7, with TRBD2 identical over 9 bases. V dropped 6 bases and J dropped 3; count of bases not matched to a gene: 7. CDR3 size: 14 residues. Germline CDR1 is SGHNT and CDR2 is YYREEE (reference sequence). The CDR3 DNA reads as TGTGCCAGCAACTTAGCGGGAGAAGGCTACGAGCAGTACTTC. It codes for CASNLAGEGYEQYF.

The chain carries TRBV4-2 and TRBJ1-5, with 7 bases lining up with TRBD1. The CDR3 consists of 13 residues. The germline V gene has CDR1 LGHNA and CDR2 YNFKEQ. Trimming removed 8 bases from V and 5 bases from J; junction bases left unmatched: 6. CDR3 in DNA: TGTGCCAGCGGCAGGGGGACTCATCAGCCCCAGCATTTT. Translating it yields CASGRGTHQPQHF.

The chain has TRBV4-2 and TRBJ2-3; 8 nucleotides line up with TRBD2. This CDR3 has 16 residues. Germline lookup yields CDR1 LGHNA and CDR2 YNFKEQ. The junction had 11 bases not matched to a gene; V was cut back by 4 bases and J by 5 bases. In nucleotides, the CDR3 is TGTGCCAGCAGCCTTCAGCGAGCGGGAGCAGGAGATACGCAGTATTTT. It codes for CASSLQRAGAGDTQYF.